The text below deals with one T cell receptor beta chain. Its antigen is as yet unknown. This entry belongs to a study of T cell responses to AZD1222 COVID-19 vaccine. The CDR3 length is 14 residues. Germline V CDR1 and CDR2: SGHTA, FQGTGA. V gave up 5 bases and J gave up 1 base, with 11 bases separating them. Study-level results: Repertoires in all cases were sampled only once the peak T cell response had passed. Across the whole spike, CD4 TCRs peaked at regions 160-218 and 743-854. A mostly white British donor set with more females was recruited, and clonal diversity was possibly underestimated. The number of AZD1222 recipients seropositive at baseline was only five or six.

Generated by immunoSEQ multiplex PCR, the TCRdb table keeps only in-frame clones and is missing some. The table records around 190,000 clones, around 90% of them present only once. The V gene is TRBV7-3, the J gene TRBJ1-1; maybe TRBD1 (5 bases). Here the sequenced sample was peripheral blood, taken 28 days after the second AZD1222 dose. This TCR was sampled from an adult who received the AZD1222 COVID-19 vaccine. CDR3 residues: CASSRDASNTEAFF. CDR3 DNA: TGTGCCAGCAGCCGGGACGCTTCGAACACTGAAGCTTTCTTT. Together with reference TRBV7-3 and TRBJ1-1, the CDR3 gives the full variable domain: GAGVSQTPSNKVTEKGKYVELRCDPISGHTALYWYRQSLGQGPEFLIYFQGTGAADDSGLPNDRFFAVRPEGSVSTLKIQRTERGDSAVYLCASSRDASNTEAFFGQGTRLTVV.